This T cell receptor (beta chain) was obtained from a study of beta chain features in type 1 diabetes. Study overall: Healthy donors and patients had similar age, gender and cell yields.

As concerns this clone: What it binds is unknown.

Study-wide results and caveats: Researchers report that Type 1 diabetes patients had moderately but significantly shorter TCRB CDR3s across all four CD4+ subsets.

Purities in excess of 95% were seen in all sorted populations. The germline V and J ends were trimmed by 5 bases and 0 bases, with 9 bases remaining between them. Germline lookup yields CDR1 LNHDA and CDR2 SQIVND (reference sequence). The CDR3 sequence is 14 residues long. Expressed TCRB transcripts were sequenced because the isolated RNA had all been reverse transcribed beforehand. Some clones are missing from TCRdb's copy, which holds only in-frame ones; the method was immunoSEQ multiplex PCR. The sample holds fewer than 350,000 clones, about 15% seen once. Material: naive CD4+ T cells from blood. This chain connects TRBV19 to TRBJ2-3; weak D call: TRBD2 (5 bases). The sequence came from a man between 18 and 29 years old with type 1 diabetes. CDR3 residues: CASSPRTSTDTQYF. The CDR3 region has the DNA TGTGCCAGTAGTCCGAGGACTAGCACAGATACGCAGTATTTT.